This is a list of T cell receptor beta chains from one sample in a study of cytomegalovirus exposure and HLA in healthy donors. Profiling relied on immunoSEQ multiplex PCR, and the TCRdb table lists in-frame clones only, not all of them. The sample shows some 140,000 clones, around four fifths of them seen only once. Sequencing was done on a sample of PBMCs. The source is a male donor in good health and CMV-seropositive. The CDR3 runs from the conserved cysteine through the conserved F or W. Each record gives: D gene, V gene, clone size, J gene, CDR3 DNA, CDR3 protein. A D gene is named only where the DNA matches it firmly. Size is omitted from some rows. Given values are once, few, many or a class for expanded clones.

D gene: .
V gene: TRBV4-1
clone size: .
J gene: TRBJ2-3
CDR3 DNA: TGCGCCAGCAGCCAAGACAGGATCACAGATACGCAGTATTTT
CDR3 protein: CASSQDRITDTQYF

D gene: TRBD2
V gene: TRBV7-6
clone size: .
J gene: TRBJ2-5
CDR3 DNA: TGTGCCAGCAGGTCACTAGCGGGGGGGGCGGAGACCCAGTACTTC
CDR3 protein: CASRSLAGGAETQYF

D gene: .
V gene: TRBV5-1
clone size: .
J gene: TRBJ2-7
CDR3 DNA: TGCGCCAGCAGCTTGGCCCAGGTATACGAGCAGTACTTC
CDR3 protein: CASSLAQVYEQYF

D gene: TRBD2
V gene: TRBV15
clone size: .
J gene: TRBJ2-1
CDR3 DNA: TGTGCCACCAGCAGAGATAGGGCTAGCGGGAGGGCTAATGAGCAGTTCTTC
CDR3 protein: CATSRDRASGRANEQFF

D gene: .
V gene: TRBV7-9
clone size: .
J gene: TRBJ2-2
CDR3 DNA: TGTGCCAGCAACCCGGGACTTAAGAACACCGGGGAGCTGTTTTTT
CDR3 protein: CASNPGLKNTGELFF

D gene: TRBD2
V gene: TRBV7-8
clone size: .
J gene: TRBJ2-5
CDR3 DNA: TGTGCCAGCAGCCCAGGGGCTAGCGGGACCCAAGAGACCCAGTACTTC
CDR3 protein: CASSPGASGTQETQYF

D gene: TRBD1
V gene: TRBV11-3
clone size: .
J gene: TRBJ2-7
CDR3 DNA: TGTGCCAGCGCCGCGACAGGGGAACACGAGCAGTACTTC
CDR3 protein: CASAATGEHEQYF

D gene: .
V gene: TRBV30
clone size: .
J gene: TRBJ1-2
CDR3 DNA: TGTGCCTGGAGCGGGGTCGAGAAGGGAATTCTCCCTAACTATGGCTACACCTTC
CDR3 protein: CAWSGVEKGILPNYGYTF

D gene: .
V gene: TRBV9
clone size: .
J gene: TRBJ1-6
CDR3 DNA: TGTGCCAGCAGCGTAGTTCAGAATTCACCCCTCCACTTT
CDR3 protein: CASSVVQNSPLHF

D gene: TRBD2
V gene: TRBV2
clone size: .
J gene: TRBJ2-5
CDR3 DNA: TGTGCCAGCAGTGAAGGCCTAGCGGGGCAAGAGACCCAGTACTTC
CDR3 protein: CASSEGLAGQETQYF

D gene: .
V gene: TRBV6-5
clone size: once
J gene: TRBJ1-4
CDR3 DNA: TGTGCCAGCAGTTATGGCTGGGGGGTTGAAAAACTGTTTTTT
CDR3 protein: CASSYGWGVEKLFF

D gene: .
V gene: TRBV13
clone size: once
J gene: TRBJ1-4
CDR3 DNA: TGTGCCAGCAGCTTGTCAGCAGGAGGGGAAAAACTGTTTTTT
CDR3 protein: CASSLSAGGEKLFF

D gene: TRBD2
V gene: TRBV15
clone size: .
J gene: TRBJ2-2
CDR3 DNA: TGTGCCACCAGCAGACTAGCGGGAGAAGTCGGGGAGCTGTTTTTT
CDR3 protein: CATSRLAGEVGELFF

D gene: TRBD1
V gene: TRBV10-3
clone size: few
J gene: TRBJ2-6
CDR3 DNA: TGTGCCATCAGTGACGTTGGGACAGGAGTTCCTGGGGCCAACGTCCTGACTTTC
CDR3 protein: CAISDVGTGVPGANVLTF

D gene: .
V gene: TRBV6-1
clone size: .
J gene: TRBJ1-1
CDR3 DNA: TGTGCCAGCAGTATGACAGGGAACACTGAAGCTTTCTTT
CDR3 protein: CASSMTGNTEAFF

D gene: .
V gene: TRBV6-5
clone size: .
J gene: TRBJ2-7
CDR3 DNA: TGTGCCAGCAGTTCTCAGACACCCTACGAGCAGTACTTC
CDR3 protein: CASSSQTPYEQYF

D gene: .
V gene: TRBV7-3
clone size: .
J gene: TRBJ1-1
CDR3 DNA: TGTGCCAGCAGCTTAAATTCGGGGGGCGTGGGCACTGAAGCTTTCTTT
CDR3 protein: CASSLNSGGVGTEAFF

D gene: TRBD2
V gene: TRBV6-1
clone size: .
J gene: TRBJ2-5
CDR3 DNA: TGTGCCAGTTCCGGCGCTAGCGGAGAGACCCAGTACTTC
CDR3 protein: CASSGASGETQYF